These 14 T cell receptor beta chains came from one sample sequenced in a study of blood T cell repertoires in COVID-19. TCRdb's table, derived via immunoSEQ multiplex PCR, lists solely in-frame clones and lacks some. This sample has about 440,000 clones; 70% to 90% occur once, and the top ten carry just under 2%. Sequencing was performed on PBMCs or T cells enriched from blood (not recorded which). Receptor source: a woman in her late teens or twenties with acute COVID-19.

The chain has TRBV5-5 and TRBJ1-1, with D tentatively TRBD1 (6 bases). Germline values: CDR1 SGHKS, CDR2 YYEKEE (reference sequence). CDR3 length: 14 amino acids. V was cut by 4 bases and J by 8 bases, with 18 bases left in between. The CDR3 reads CASSASRGGKEAFF. The CDR3 coding sequence is TGTGCCAGCAGCGCCTCGAGGGGGGGTAAGGAAGCTTTCTTT.

This sequence joins TRBV11-2 and TRBJ1-2, with D hard to call. The CDR3 extends over 14 amino acids. The germline V and J ends were trimmed by 1 base and 8 bases, with 14 bases remaining between them. Germline V lookup: CDR1 SGHAT, CDR2 FQNNGV. The CDR3 DNA reads TGTGCCAGCAGCTTAGGTGCGGTCGCGAGCGGCTACACCTTC. It specifies CASSLGAVASGYTF.

The CDR3 reads CSASMRLAGGDEQFF. CDR3 nucleotide sequence: TGCAGTGCTAGTATGCGACTAGCGGGAGGGGATGAGCAGTTCTTC. J is TRBJ2-1 and V is TRBV20-1, with TRBD2 matching 14 bases. V was clipped by 3 bases and J by 8 bases; unmatched bases: 6. Germline V gene lookup returns CDR1 DFQATT and CDR2 SNEGSKA (reference sequence). The CDR3 has 15 residues.

This chain uses TRBV7-8 with TRBJ1-1; D ambiguous. The germline CDR1 and CDR2 sequences are SGHVS and FQNEAQ. The V end was cut by 10 bases, the J end by 2 bases, with 20 bases between. CDR3 length equals 15 residues. In DNA, the CDR3 is TGTGCCACCGTAAGATCCCAGGTCAGAAACACTGAAGCTTTCTTT. Translation: CATVRSQVRNTEAFF. Filled out from reference TRBV7-8 and TRBJ1-1, the complete variable domain reads GAGVSQSPRYKVAKRGQDVALRCDPISGHVSLFWYQQALGQGPEFLTYFQNEAQLDKSGLPSDRFFAERPEGSVSTLKIQRTQQEDSAVYLCATVRSQVRNTEAFFGQGTRLTVV.

The V and J genes are TRBV28 and TRBJ1-5; D is possibly TRBD1 (5 bases). The CDR3 covers 14 residues. Germline assignment: CDR1 MDHEN and CDR2 SYDVKM. V lost 5 bases and J lost 7, with 15 bases in between. CDR3 coding DNA: TGTGCCAGCAGTACTTTAAGGGGTGTGCAGCCCCAGCATTTT. It codes for CASSTLRGVQPQHF.

The chain couples TRBV27 to TRBJ2-7, with D tentatively TRBD1 (5 bases). This CDR3 contains 14 residues. Germline values: CDR1 MNHEY, CDR2 SMNVEV (reference sequence). V lost 5 bases, J lost 3 bases, and 14 bases lay in between. The CDR3 region is CASSPTQGIYEQYF. As DNA, the CDR3 is TGTGCCAGCAGTCCCACCCAGGGAATCTACGAGCAGTACTTC.

The V and J genes are TRBV10-3 and TRBJ2-3; 10 bases match TRBD2. CDR3 size: 15 residues. With 8 bases clipped from V and 4 bases from J, the junction kept 9 bases outside the gene matches. Germline V gene lookup returns CDR1 ENHRY and CDR2 SYGVKD. The CDR3 protein is CAISEREGRSDTQYF. The CDR3, as DNA: TGTGCCATCTCGGAGCGGGAGGGGCGCTCAGATACGCAGTATTTT.

The chain links TRBV19 to TRBJ1-6; 8 bases align to TRBD1. V lost 3 bases and J lost 4; bases outside the gene matches: 5. The CDR3 is 16 residues long. Germline values: CDR1 LNHDA, CDR2 SQIVND (reference sequence). The CDR3 DNA is TGTGCCAGTAGTATTGGACAGGGTATTTATAATTCACCCCTCCACTTT. It encodes CASSIGQGIYNSPLHF.

The rearrangement uses TRBV27 and TRBJ1-2, with D possibly matching TRBD1 (6 bases). The CDR3 has 13 residues. Between the trimmed V and J ends, which lost 6 bases and 4 bases, there was a span of 12 bases. Germline V gene sequence: CDR1 MNHEY, CDR2 SMNVEV (reference sequence). The CDR3 here is CASSRTGPYGYTF. The CDR3 DNA follows: TGTGCCAGCAGCAGAACAGGGCCCTATGGCTACACCTTC.

CDR3 sequence reads: CASSQAGNEQFF. The CDR3 nucleotides read TGTGCCAGCAGCCAAGCGGGGAATGAGCAGTTCTTC. V gene TRBV3-1 (or the pseudogene TRBV3-2) combines with J gene TRBJ2-1; perhaps TRBD2 as D (5 bases). CDR3 length: 12 residues. Trimming shortened V by 1 base and J by 7 bases, and 5 bases separated the two germline ends. Germline CDR1 LGHDT, CDR2 YNNKEL (reference sequence).

Here the CDR3 reads CASSLGGSYEQYF. Here the CDR3 DNA reads TGTGCCAGCAGCCTTGGAGGCTCCTACGAGCAGTACTTC. V and J are TRBV3-1 (or the pseudogene TRBV3-2) and TRBJ2-7; D is perhaps TRBD2 (5 bases). Looked up from germline, CDR1 is LGHDT and CDR2 is YNNKEL (reference sequence). The CDR3 sequence is 13 residues long. The germline V and J ends were trimmed by 4 bases and 0 bases, with 7 bases remaining between them.

The chain links TRBV6-5 to TRBJ2-3, with a possible D match to TRBD2 (6 bases). Germline V gene sequence: CDR1 MNHEY, CDR2 SVGAGI. Trimming pared 6 bases from V and 2 bases from J, leaving 12 bases between. The CDR3 has 14 residues. CDR3 loop: CASRDGGPTDTQYF. The CDR3 DNA sequence: TGTGCCAGCAGAGACGGAGGGCCCACAGATACGCAGTATTTT.

This sequence joins TRBV3-1 (or the pseudogene TRBV3-2) and TRBJ2-1; maybe TRBD2 (5 bases). CDR3 size: 15 residues. The V end was cut by 0 bases, the J end by 6 bases, with 12 bases between. Germline-derived CDR1 and CDR2 are LGHDT and YNNKEL (reference sequence). The CDR3 nucleotides are TGTGCCAGCAGCCAAGATTTAACACTAGGCAATGAGCAGTTCTTC. It yields the protein CASSQDLTLGNEQFF.

V and J are TRBV6-5 and TRBJ1-5, with TRBD1 as a possible D gene (5 bases). V shed 6 bases and J shed 1 base, with 10 bases lying between them. CDR3 length: 14 amino acids. CDR1 and CDR2 from the germline V gene are MNHEY and SVGAGI. The DNA of the CDR3 is TGTGCCAGCAGGGGGGGGGAGAGCAATCAGCCCCAGCATTTT. Protein product: CASRGGESNQPQHF.